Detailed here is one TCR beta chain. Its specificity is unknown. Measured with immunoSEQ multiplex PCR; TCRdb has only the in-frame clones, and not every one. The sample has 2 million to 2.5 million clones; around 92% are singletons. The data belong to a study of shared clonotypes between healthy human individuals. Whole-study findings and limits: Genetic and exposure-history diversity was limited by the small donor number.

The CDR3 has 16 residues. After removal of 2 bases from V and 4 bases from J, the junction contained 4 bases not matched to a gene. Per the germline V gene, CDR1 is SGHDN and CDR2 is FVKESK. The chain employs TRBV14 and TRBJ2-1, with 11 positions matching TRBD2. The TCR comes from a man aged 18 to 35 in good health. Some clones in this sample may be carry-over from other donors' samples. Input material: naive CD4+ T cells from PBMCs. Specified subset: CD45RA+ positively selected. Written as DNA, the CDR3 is TGTGCCAGCAGCCAACAGACTAGCGGGACTTACAATGAGCAGTTCTTC. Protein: CASSQQTSGTYNEQFF.